The next 6 T cell receptor beta chains were all read from a single sample in a study of blood T cell repertoires in COVID-19. Data came from immunoSEQ multiplex PCR; TCRdb stores just in-frame clones and leaves some out. The sample records some 220,000 clones, 85% being singletons. Sequenced: peripheral blood. These receptors came from a woman between 55 and 75 years old with active or convalescent COVID-19.

The chain carries TRBV7-6 and TRBJ2-1; 11 nucleotides match TRBD2. Germline V gives CDR1 SGHVS, CDR2 FNYEAQ. Germline trimming cut 1 base from V and 4 bases from J; bases unmatched to any gene: 3. There are 16 residues in the CDR3. The CDR3 nucleotides read TGTGCCAGCAGCTTAGACACTAGCGGGGGTTACAATGAGCAGTTCTTC. Protein: CASSLDTSGGYNEQFF.

This clone was observed a few times. The chain is built from TRBV3-1 (or the pseudogene TRBV3-2) and TRBJ1-1, with 8 bases that match TRBD1. V was pared by 4 bases and J by 0 bases, with 13 bases of the junction left unmatched. The CDR3 is made up of 18 amino acids. CDR1 is LGHDT, CDR2 YNNKEL, per germline (reference sequence). The CDR3 DNA reads as TGTGCCAGCAGCCTGACAGGGGTGAGCGGTTTCGTGAACACTGAAGCTTTCTTT. This encodes CASSLTGVSGFVNTEAFF.

This clone came up once. The chain joins TRBV29-1 to TRBJ2-3; 7 bases are shared with TRBD1. V shed 6 bases and J 6 bases; nucleotides not matched to a gene: 3. CDR3 length: 11 amino acids. In germline, CDR1 is SQVTM, CDR2 ANQGSEA. CDR3 protein: CSVETGDTQYF. CDR3 bases: TGCAGCGTGGAGACAGGGGATACGCAGTATTTT.

This rearrangement joins TRBV5-5 to TRBJ1-6, with D possibly being TRBD1 (5 bases). Between the trimmed V and J ends, which lost 4 bases and 9 bases, there was a span of 20 bases. The germline CDR1 and CDR2 sequences are SGHKS and YYEKEE (reference sequence). This CDR3 has 16 amino acids. CDR3: CASSTGGHPSSSPLHF. The CDR3 region has the DNA TGTGCCAGCAGCACAGGAGGGCATCCCAGCAGTTCACCCCTCCACTTT.

The chain has TRBV5-1 and TRBJ2-7; 9 nucleotides match TRBD1. The germline gives CDR1 SGHRS, CDR2 YFSETQ. CDR3 length: 15 residues. The V and J ends lost 4 bases and 4 bases, in that order; junction bases with no gene match: 9. The CDR3 sequence: CASSDGTGKLYEQYF. The CDR3 DNA sequence: TGCGCCAGCAGCGACGGGACAGGGAAACTTTACGAGCAGTACTTC.

This clone was seen more than once but under ten times. The chain recombines TRBV10-3 with TRBJ2-7; 11 bases fit TRBD1. Germline CDR1 is ENHRY and CDR2 is SYGVKD. This CDR3 region has 12 residues. With 2 bases clipped from V and 13 bases from J, the junction kept 4 bases outside the gene matches. The CDR3 loop is CAISEGQGAKYF. CDR3 DNA sequence: TGTGCCATCAGTGAGGGACAGGGGGCTAAATACTTC.